This T cell receptor (beta chain) was retrieved from a study of T cell responses to AZD1222 COVID-19 vaccine (dated by TCRdb to about 2021). At the level of the whole study: A total of 233 trial participants underwent TCR sequencing, of whom nearly 210 received two doses of AZD1222 and some 26 received two doses of the MenACWY control vaccine. Trial participants were enrolled by age into subgroups of 18-55, 56-69 and 70-plus years, and roughly 160, 29 and 62 TCR-sequenced participants, respectively, were included in these subgroups. Overall results and qualifications from the work: Reportedly, almost half of the unique spike-specific TCRs recognized epitopes lying outside the regions that are mutated in the B.1.351 and B.1.1.7 variants. Conclusions about previously exposed vaccinees are limited, since just 5 or 6 AZD1222 recipients were seropositive for SARS-CoV-2 at baseline. The vaccine-associated CD4 TCRs covered the entire spike protein, and the dominant responses fell in regions 160-218 and 743-854. After two AZD1222 doses, both the breadth and the depth of spike-specific TCRs were significantly higher than at day 0 and than in MenACWY recipients. Because no day 14 peak-response samples were available, the repertoires could be characterized only after the peak T cell response. Participants were mostly white British, with more females than males. The authors suggested clonal diversity may have been underestimated. In the small 56-69-year group, the increase in depth fell short of significance, most likely because of low power.

The CDR3 regions of human TCRbeta chains were analyzed by immunosequencing. Turning to the authors' computational methods: TCRs in the repertoires were compared against a reference library of SARS-CoV-2-specific TCRs that had been generated with the MIRA antigen-specificity platform. Breadth meant the fraction of unique TCRs that were SARS-CoV-2-associated, whereas depth meant the fraction of total T cells that were SARS-CoV-2-associated. Each spike-specific TCR was assigned to its reactive spike region and to a CD4 or CD8 class using the MIRA data. Log10-transformed breadth and depth values were compared by one-way ANOVA with Sidak's multiple comparisons tests. TCRdb took this table from immuneACCESS and kept in-frame rearrangements with V and J called. Such tables lack part of the clones; where checked against another copy, unresolved V genes explain under half of the gap, and the rest is unexplained. That table furnishes V, J and clone size, whereas the DNA furnished D and trimming. Present in this sample are under 130,000 clones, 80% to 90% of which were seen just once. The ten largest clonotypes hold roughly 45% of the sample.

The sample holds a few counts of this clone. Its target antigen remains unknown. No much larger clone exists at a distance of one base, and base qualities are not known. The time point label for this specimen denotes: about 28 days (+/-7) after the second vaccine dose. AZD1222 recipients with second doses at about 4 weeks or about 12 weeks were pooled, because spike-specific TCR depth and breadth did not differ between schedules. Vaccinee samples were obtained from the UK trials COV001 and COV002, which included a single-blind randomized controlled phase 2/3 trial of AZD1222 (ChAdOx1 nCoV-19) in healthy adults. For TCRbeta chain sequencing, PBMC samples were collected from trial participants at day 0 and at day 28 after the second dose. The CDR3 runs 13 amino acids, cysteine and phenylalanine included. Here the CDR3 DNA is all that survives: 39 bases in frame from base 1. The junction carries 7 bases between V and J, which are trimmed by 0 bases and 4 bases respectively. The CDR1 and CDR2 encoded by the germline V gene are SGHRS and YFSETQ.

The sequence is built from TRBV5-1 and TRBJ1-1; no D gene call is confident. This receptor was taken from an adult who received the AZD1222 COVID-19 vaccine. The source was peripheral blood, collected 28 days after the second AZD1222 dose. The CDR3: CASSLAEGTEAFF. The nucleotide sequence is given as TGCGCCAGCAGCTTGGCCGAGGGCACTGAAGCTTTCTTT.